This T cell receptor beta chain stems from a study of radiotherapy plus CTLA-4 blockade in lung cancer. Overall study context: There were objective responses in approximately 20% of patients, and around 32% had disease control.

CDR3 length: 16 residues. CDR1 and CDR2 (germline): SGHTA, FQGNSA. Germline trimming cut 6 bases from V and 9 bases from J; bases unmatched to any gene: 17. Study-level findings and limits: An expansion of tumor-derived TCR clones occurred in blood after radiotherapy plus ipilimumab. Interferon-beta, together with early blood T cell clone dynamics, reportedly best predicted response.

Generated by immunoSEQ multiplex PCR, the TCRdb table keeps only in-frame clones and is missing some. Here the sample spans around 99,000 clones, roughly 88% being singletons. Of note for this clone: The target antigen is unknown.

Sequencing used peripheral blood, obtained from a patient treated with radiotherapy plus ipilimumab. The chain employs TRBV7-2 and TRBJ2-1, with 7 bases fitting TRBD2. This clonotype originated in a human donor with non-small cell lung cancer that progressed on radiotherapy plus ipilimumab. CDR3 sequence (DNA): TGTGCCAGCAGTGGCCCGGGACCCGGGGAGGGTAGTGAGCAGTTCTTC. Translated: CASSGPGPGEGSEQFF.